This TCR beta chain was identified in a study of human T cells and chemical hapten exposure. Study summary: Mostly female patients had alopecia areata, totalis or universalis.

TCRdb reprocessed the RACE reads via MiXCR and lists one record per CDR3 protein. Here the sample spans 95,000 to 150,000 distinct CDR3 sequences, roughly 12% being singletons. Germline V gives CDR1 SGHRS, CDR2 YFSETQ. CDR3 length: 15 residues. Trimming cost V 4 bases and J 7 bases; bases outside gene matches: 7. This clonotype has more than one count but fewer than ten. Time point of the sample: pre-sensitization, week 0. Noted treatment: therapeutic diphenylcyclopropenone sensitization with weekly scalp DPC. The receptor was derived from a young woman with alopecia areata. Some clones in this sample may be carry-over from other donors' samples. Sequenced material: whole blood, taken in connection with sensitization to the hapten diphenylcyclopropenone (DPC). The chain couples TRBV5-1 to TRBJ2-1; 11 nucleotides align to TRBD1. CDR3 bases: TGCGCCAGCAGCAACACCGGGACAGGGGGGAATGAGCAGTTCTTC. Its protein is CASSNTGTGGNEQFF.